The 24 T cell receptor beta chains given below trace back to one sample, sequenced in a study of CDR3 diversity in severe acne. In TCRdb, the PCR reads were re-called with MiXCR into one record per CDR3 protein. The data contain roughly 93,000 distinct CDR3 sequences, around 47% of them singletons. Sequencing used blood. The receptors were sampled from a male donor with severe acne vulgaris.

Of note for this clonotype: A much larger clone lies one base from this, so it may be a read error. The chain combines TRBV5-4 with TRBJ2-5, with no clear D. Trimming stripped 1 base from V and 7 bases from J, with 11 bases between. The CDR3 spans 13 residues. CDR1 SGHNT and CDR2 YYREEE come from the germline V gene (reference sequence). The CDR3 DNA follows: TGTGCCAGCAGCTTGACCGGGCTTGGGACCCAGTACTTC. Translation: CASSLTGLGTQYF.

As for this clonotype: A much larger clone is a single base away; this may be a read error. V usage is TRBV9 and J usage is TRBJ1-2; the match to TRBD1 covers 7 bases. Losses at the gene ends were 3 bases for V and 9 bases for J; bases not matched to a gene: 14. This CDR3 contains 15 residues. Germline assignment: CDR1 SGDLS and CDR2 YYNGEE. CDR3 sequence: CASSEAYRGDARYTF. DNA of the CDR3: TGTGCCAGCAGCGAGGCTTACAGGGGAGACGCGCGCTACACCTTC.

V and J are TRBV10-3 and TRBJ1-1, with D unclear. Germline lookup yields CDR1 ENHRY and CDR2 SYGVKD. The CDR3 sequence is 15 residues long. Between the trimmed V and J ends, which lost 3 bases and 7 bases, there was a span of 18 bases. CDR3 residues: CAISDPKTGDREAFF. For the CDR3, the DNA is TGTGCCATCAGTGACCCAAAGACGGGAGACCGTGAAGCTTTCTTT.

The J gene is TRBJ2-1, the V gene TRBV4-3; 9 positions agree with TRBD1. V dropped 5 bases and J dropped 5; count of bases not matched to a gene: 10. The CDR3 covers 16 residues. Germline lookup yields CDR1 LGHNA and CDR2 YSLEER. DNA for the CDR3: TGCGCCAGCAGCTTCGGCCGGGACAGGGTTAACAATGAGCAGTTCTTC. Protein sequence: CASSFGRDRVNNEQFF.

This chain connects TRBV6-5 to TRBJ1-5; D is unclear. V shed 2 bases and J shed 7 bases, with 9 bases lying between them. This CDR3 region has 13 residues. CDR1 is MNHEY and CDR2 is SVGAGI in the germline V gene. The CDR3 loop is CASSYGEAQPQHF. For the CDR3, the DNA is TGTGCCAGCAGTTACGGCGAGGCCCAGCCCCAGCATTTT.

This clonotype was seen ten or more times. The rearrangement uses TRBV12-3 or TRBV12-4 and TRBJ2-3, with TRBD2 matching 8 bases. V shed 6 bases, J shed 0 bases, and the junction held 2 bases outside the gene matches. CDR3 length: 14 amino acids. The CDR3 DNA reads TGTGCCAGCAGCGGACTAGCTAGCACAGATACGCAGTATTTT. Its translation: CASSGLASTDTQYF.

This clonotype appeared a few times. J is TRBJ1-1 and V is TRBV6-5; unclear D gene. V lost 5 bases, J lost 7 bases, and 14 bases lay in between. The length of the CDR3 is 13 residues. The germline V gene encodes CDR1 MNHEY and CDR2 SVGAGI. CDR3 sequence reads: CASSPGGVLEAFF. The DNA of the CDR3 is TGTGCCAGCAGTCCGGGTGGGGTCCTTGAAGCTTTCTTT.

This clonotype was counted many times. The rearrangement links TRBV4-3 to TRBJ2-3; 8 bases map to TRBD1. The CDR3 has 18 amino acids. Germline lookup yields CDR1 LGHNA and CDR2 YSLEER. V lost 0 bases to trimming and J lost 1 base; unmatched junction nucleotides: 9. As DNA, the CDR3 is TGCGCCAGCAGCCAAGATAGGCTCGGACAGGGACGCACAGATACGCAGTATTTT. This translates into CASSQDRLGQGRTDTQYF.

This clonotype was detected many times. V and J are TRBV7-9 and TRBJ2-3; D is unresolved. V lost 5 bases and J 4 bases, leaving 13 bases between the germline ends. Per the germline V gene, CDR1 is SEHNR and CDR2 is FQNEAQ (reference sequence). This CDR3 region has 14 residues. The CDR3 sequence is CASSPRWQSDTQYF. In DNA, the CDR3 is TGTGCCAGCAGCCCCCGTTGGCAGTCAGATACGCAGTATTTT. Combining the CDR3 with reference TRBV7-9 and TRBJ2-3 gives the whole variable domain DTGVSQNPRHKITKRGQNVTFRCDPISEHNRLYWYRQTLGQGPEFLTYFQNEAQLEKSRLLSDRFSAERPKGSFSTLEIQRTEQGDSAMYLCASSPRWQSDTQYFGPGTRLTVL.

About this clonotype itself: This clone may be a read error of a much larger clone one base away. V and J are TRBV29-1 and TRBJ2-1; TRBD2 matches at 12 bases. Per germline, CDR1 SQVTM and CDR2 ANQGSEA. CDR3 length equals 13 residues. After removal of 7 bases from V and 7 bases from J, the junction contained 5 bases not matched to a gene. The CDR3 nucleotides are TGCAGCGGACTAGCGGGGGATTGGAATGAGCAGTTCTTC. Encoded protein: CSGLAGDWNEQFF.

This clonotype was seen at least ten times. The V and J genes are TRBV12-3 or TRBV12-4 and TRBJ2-7; a possible D gene is TRBD1 (6 bases). The CDR3 is 14 residues long. Trimming cost V 6 bases and J 2 bases, with 14 bases left between them. DNA for the CDR3: TGTGCCAGCAGACAGGGATTGGTTGCCTACGAGCAGTACTTC. Amino acids: CASRQGLVAYEQYF.

This clonotype was seen a few times. The V and J genes are TRBV4-3 and TRBJ1-2, with TRBD1 matching over 11 bases. CDR3 size: 15 residues. V lost 3 bases, J lost 6 bases, and 6 bases stayed unmatched. Germline V CDR1 and CDR2: LGHNA, YSLEER. The CDR3 sequence: CASSHSEGQGDGYTF. The CDR3 DNA follows: TGCGCCAGCAGCCATTCGGAGGGACAGGGGGATGGCTACACCTTC.

J is TRBJ2-5 and V is TRBV11-2, with TRBD2 matching 12 bases. CDR1 SGHAT and CDR2 FQNNGV come from the germline V gene. V shed 5 bases and J 5 bases; nucleotides not matched to a gene: 9. The CDR3 has 16 residues. This CDR3 reads CASSPGGLAGMETQYF. The CDR3 nucleotides are TGTGCCAGCAGCCCCGGCGGACTAGCGGGAATGGAGACCCAGTACTTC.

The rearrangement uses TRBV7-9 and TRBJ2-3; D possibly uses TRBD1 or TRBD2 (5 bases each). The V end was cut by 5 bases, the J end by 6 bases, with 12 bases between. This CDR3 region has 13 residues. Germline V CDR1 and CDR2: SEHNR, FQNEAQ (reference sequence). In DNA, the CDR3 is TGTGCCAGCAGCAGGGACCAAGGGGATACGCAGTATTTT. Its translation: CASSRDQGDTQYF. Drawing the rest from reference TRBV7-9 and TRBJ2-3, the complete variable domain is DTGVSQNPRHKITKRGQNVTFRCDPISEHNRLYWYRQTLGQGPEFLTYFQNEAQLEKSRLLSDRFSAERPKGSFSTLEIQRTEQGDSAMYLCASSRDQGDTQYFGPGTRLTVL.

There are a few counts of this clonotype. This chain connects TRBV12-5 to TRBJ1-1; D call uncertain. Germline V gives CDR1 LGHNT, CDR2 FRNRAP. The CDR3 runs to 13 residues. CDR3 region: CAVSRQQNTEAFF. The CDR3 coding sequence is TGTGCCGTGTCCCGGCAGCAGAACACTGAAGCTTTCTTT. Full variable domain (remainder filled in from reference TRBV12-5 and TRBJ1-1): DARVTQTPRHKVTEMGQEVTMRCQPILGHNTVFWYRQTMMQGLELLAYFRNRAPLDDSGMPKDRFSAEMPDATLATLKIQPSEPRDSAVYFCAVSRQQNTEAFFGQGTRLTVV.

This clonotype was recorded many times. This chain links TRBV6-2 or TRBV6-3 with TRBJ2-1; 12 bases line up with TRBD1. The trim removed 0 bases at V and 6 bases at J, leaving 6 bases unmatched. The CDR3 is made up of 17 amino acids. Germline lookup yields CDR1 MNHEY and CDR2 SVGEGT. The CDR3 reads CASSYSIGDRGLNEQFF. The CDR3 DNA is TGTGCCAGCAGTTACTCGATAGGGGACAGGGGGCTCAATGAGCAGTTCTTC.

This clonotype was recorded many times. The DNA of the CDR3 is TGTGCCAGCAGCTTACTCGACAGGGCGGTTGAAGCTTTCTTT. Translation: CASSLLDRAVEAFF. The rearrangement links TRBV7-9 to TRBJ1-1; 7 bases are shared with TRBD1. The CDR3 length is 14 residues. With V trimmed by 2 bases and J by 7 bases, 7 bases remained unmatched. Germline CDR1 reads SEHNR; CDR2 reads FQNEAQ (reference sequence).

The V gene is TRBV24-1, the J gene TRBJ1-2; TRBD1 aligns across 12 bases. Germline CDR1 and CDR2: KGHDR and SFDVKD. CDR3 length: 19 residues. The V gene end was trimmed by 2 bases and the J gene end by 3 bases; junction bases not matched to a gene: 12. Here the CDR3 reads CATSDSLTSGTGGHYGYTF. The CDR3 region has the DNA TGTGCCACCAGTGATTCCTTGACTAGCGGGACAGGGGGCCACTATGGCTACACCTTC.

As to this clonotype: A clone one base away is much larger, so this may be a read error. The chain recombines TRBV24-1 with TRBJ1-2, with D uncertain. This CDR3 region has 14 residues. Germline loops: CDR1 KGHDR, CDR2 SFDVKD. V dropped 4 bases and J dropped 4 bases, with 12 bases sitting between them. This CDR3 is CATSELESSYGYTF. The DNA of the CDR3 is TGTGCCACCAGTGAGCTGGAGTCTAGCTATGGCTACACCTTC.

This clonotype turned up a few times. V gene TRBV5-8 combines with J gene TRBJ1-1; D is undetermined. V lost 3 bases and J lost 3, with 21 bases in between. CDR1 SGHTS and CDR2 YDEGEE come from the germline V gene. CDR3 length: 17 amino acids. CDR3 in DNA: TGTGCCAGCAGCTCTTACAGATTACAATGGTCTGACACTGAAGCTTTCTTT. Encoded protein: CASSSYRLQWSDTEAFF.

Ten or more counts support this clonotype. This chain links TRBV6-2 or TRBV6-3 with TRBJ2-7; the match to TRBD1 covers 8 bases. The CDR3 contains 13 residues. V shed 5 bases and J 3 bases; nucleotides not matched to a gene: 3. Germline values: CDR1 MNHEY, CDR2 SVGEGT. In DNA, the CDR3 is TGTGCCAGCAGTCCAACAGGGGGCTACGAGCAGTACTTC. Encoded protein: CASSPTGGYEQYF.

As to this clonotype: At one of its ends the junction is not consistent with the germline gene, which may arise from a read error. The V gene is TRBV7-9, the J gene TRBJ2-3; weak D call: TRBD1 (5 bases). Germline V gene sequence: CDR1 SEHNR, CDR2 FQNEAQ (reference sequence). CDR3 length: 13 amino acids. Here the CDR3 DNA reads TGCGTAGGGCAGGGTGGTGGCACAGATACGCAGTATTTT. Translation: CVGQGGGTDTQYF.

The CDR3 nucleotides are TGTGCCAGTAGTATAGGGGGGTCCTACAATGAGCAGTTCTTC. It encodes CASSIGGSYNEQFF. This sequence joins TRBV19 and TRBJ2-1; tentatively, D is TRBD1 or TRBD2 (5 bases each). The CDR3 is 14 residues long. The germline V and J ends were trimmed by 1 base and 1 base, with 5 bases remaining between them. Germline CDR1 reads LNHDA; CDR2 reads SQIVND (reference sequence).

In this sample, this clonotype turned up a few times. This chain joins TRBV28 and TRBJ2-2, with D perhaps TRBD2 (6 bases). V was trimmed by 5 bases and J by 6 bases, leaving 13 bases between them. Germline-derived CDR1 and CDR2 are MDHEN and SYDVKM. This CDR3 is built from 14 residues. The DNA of the CDR3 is TGTGCCAGCAGTCTTACTAGCACCGCCGGGGAGCTGTTTTTT. It specifies CASSLTSTAGELFF.